This paragraph reports one TCR beta chain. The data were taken from a study of CD8+CD57+ T cells in acquired aplastic anemia. TCR beta VDJ and CDR3 were profiled, and genomic DNA was the template. MiXCR, applied by TCRdb to the reads, yields one record per CDR3 protein. The table lists roughly 130,000 distinct CDR3 sequences, about half of them singletons. The CDR3 runs 12 residues. The V gene lost 0 bases and the J gene lost 7 bases, with 6 bases spanning the gap. The germline gives CDR1 LNHNV, CDR2 YYDKDF (reference sequence). The sequence was collected from a human donor in good health, serving as a control. The material sequenced was sorted CD4+, CD8+, or CD8+CD57+ T cells (not recorded which) from PBMCs. This chain joins TRBV15 and TRBJ1-2; D gene ambiguous. DNA for the CDR3: TGTGCCACCAGCAGAGAAAGAGGTGGCTACACCTTC. It translates to CATSRERGGYTF.